This T cell receptor (beta chain) appears in the sequencing data of a study of blood T cell repertoires in COVID-19. About the study: COVID-19 samples from acute and convalescent phases originated in the United States, Italy and Spain. In each case, the material was cDNA or gDNA derived from T cells, B-cell-depleted T cells, or PBMCs.

How the authors handled the data: Amplification from reference gene primers served as the basis for estimated nucleated cell counts. Generated by immunoSEQ multiplex PCR, the TCRdb table keeps only in-frame clones and is missing some. V and J calls and clone size are given by that table; D and trimming were obtained from the DNA. In the table there are roughly 410,000 clones, approximately 87% of which are singletons. The Seattle patients joined while their infection was active and were tracked longitudinally afterward. The V segment lost 4 bases and the J segment 1 base; nucleotides outside the gene matches: 8. Germline V gene lookup returns CDR1 LGHDT and CDR2 YNNKEL (reference sequence). This CDR3 comprises 18 residues.

Sequenced material: peripheral blood. The chain combines TRBV3-1 (or the pseudogene TRBV3-2) with TRBJ2-6; the match to TRBD1 covers 9 bases. The receptor's source is a woman aged 60-75 years with COVID-19, enrolled during active disease. CDR3 bases: TGTGCCAGCAGCCCCTCCGGGACAGGGTCGTCTGGGGCCAACGTCCTGACTTTC. Amino acid sequence: CASSPSGTGSSGANVLTF.